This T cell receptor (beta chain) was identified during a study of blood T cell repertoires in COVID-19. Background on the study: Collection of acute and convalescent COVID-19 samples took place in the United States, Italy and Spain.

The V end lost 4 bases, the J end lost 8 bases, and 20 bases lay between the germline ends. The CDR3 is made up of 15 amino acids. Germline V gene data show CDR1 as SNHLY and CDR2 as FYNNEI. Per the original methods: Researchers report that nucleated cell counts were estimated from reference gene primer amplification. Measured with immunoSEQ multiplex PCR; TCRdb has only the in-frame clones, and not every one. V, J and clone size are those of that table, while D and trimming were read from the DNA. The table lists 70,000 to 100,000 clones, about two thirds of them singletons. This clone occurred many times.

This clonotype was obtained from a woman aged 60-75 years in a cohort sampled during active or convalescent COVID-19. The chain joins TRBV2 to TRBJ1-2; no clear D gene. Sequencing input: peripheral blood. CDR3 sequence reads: CASSAFGRLDLGYTF. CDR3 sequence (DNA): TGTGCCAGCAGTGCCTTTGGAAGGCTTGACTTGGGCTACACCTTC.